Presented here are 14 T cell receptor beta chains from one specimen sequenced in a study of radiotherapy plus CTLA-4 blockade in lung cancer. The data were produced by immunoSEQ multiplex PCR, yet TCRdb's version contains in-frame clones alone and is incomplete. The sample contains tens of thousands of clones, approximately 80% of which appear only once. Specimen: peripheral blood, collected from a patient treated with radiotherapy plus ipilimumab. The receptors were sampled from a human donor with non-small cell lung cancer who had stable disease on radiotherapy plus ipilimumab.

The CDR3 DNA follows: TGTGCCAGCACCCCGATGGACCCTAGCACAGATACGCAGTATTTT. Translating gives CASTPMDPSTDTQYF. The V call is TRBV28, the J call TRBJ2-3; D gene unclear. The CDR3 loop spans 15 amino acids. Germline assignment: CDR1 MDHEN and CDR2 SYDVKM. The V end lost 7 bases, the J end lost 0 bases, and 14 bases lay between the germline ends.

The chain uses TRBV30 and TRBJ1-2; perhaps TRBD1 as D (5 bases). The V gene's germline CDR1 is GTSNPN and CDR2 SVGIG (reference sequence). V was clipped by 8 bases and J by 5 bases, with 12 bases between them. The length of the CDR3 is 11 residues. The chain's CDR3 is CARDGAYGYTF. The CDR3 DNA reads TGTGCCCGGGACGGCGCGTATGGCTACACCTTC. The full variable domain, its missing parts supplied by reference TRBV30 and TRBJ1-2, is SQTIHQWPATLVQPVGSPLSLECTVEGTSNPNLYWYRQAAGRGLQLLFYSVGIGQISSEVPQNLSASRPQDRQFILSSKKLLLSDSGFYLCARDGAYGYTFGSGTRLTVV.

The rearrangement links TRBV21-1 to TRBJ1-1. TRBV21-1 is described as a pseudogene. CDR3 length equals 12 residues. The CDR3: CASTNPVGVAFF. In nucleotides, the CDR3 is TGTGCCAGCACCAACCCGGTCGGGGTAGCTTTCTTT.

This clone was seen only once. The chain has TRBV6-1 and TRBJ2-1; maybe TRBD1 (5 bases). The CDR3 extends over 15 amino acids. Per the germline V gene, CDR1 is MNHNS and CDR2 is SASEGT. Trimming took 3 bases from V and 8 from J, leaving 17 bases between them. The CDR3: CASSDWSPGLYEQFF. The CDR3 DNA reads as TGTGCCAGCAGTGATTGGTCCCCAGGGCTTTATGAGCAGTTCTTC.

This sequence joins TRBV18 and TRBJ1-3; unclear D gene. CDR3 length: 16 residues. V was pared by 4 bases and J by 0 bases, with 13 bases between. Germline assignment: CDR1 KGHSH and CDR2 LQKENI. CDR3 region: CASSLSRTASGNTIYF. The CDR3 DNA reads as TGTGCCAGCTCACTCAGCAGGACTGCCTCTGGAAACACCATATATTTT. Based on the CDR3 plus reference TRBV18 and TRBJ1-3, the full variable domain is NAGVMQNPRHLVRRRGQEARLRCSPMKGHSHVYWYRQLPEEGLKFMVYLQKENIIDESGMPKERFSAEFPKEGPSILRIQQVVRGDSAAYFCASSLSRTASGNTIYFGEGSWLTVV.

The V and J genes are TRBV9 and TRBJ2-5, with unresolved D. V dropped 0 bases and J dropped 2 bases, with 5 bases sitting between them. The CDR3 length is 13 residues. Germline V gene lookup returns CDR1 SGDLS and CDR2 YYNGEE. This CDR3 is CASSVVGQETQYF. The CDR3 nucleotides read TGTGCCAGCAGCGTAGTCGGTCAAGAGACCCAGTACTTC.

The gene calls are TRBV5-1 and TRBJ2-5; 7 bases align to TRBD1. The CDR3 has 14 residues. The germline V gene encodes CDR1 SGHRS and CDR2 YFSETQ. Germline trimming cut 5 bases from V and 0 bases from J; bases unmatched to any gene: 4. The CDR3 here is CASRETGHQETQYF. The CDR3 DNA reads as TGCGCCAGCAGAGAGACAGGGCACCAAGAGACCCAGTACTTC.

This clone appeared a single time. The chain has TRBV2 and TRBJ1-1; D possibly corresponds to TRBD1 (5 bases). Germline-derived CDR1 and CDR2 are SNHLY and FYNNEI. The CDR3 runs to 13 residues. With 9 bases removed from V and 0 bases from J, the gap between germline ends came to 11 bases. The CDR3 loop reads CASPGRLNTEAFF. Written as DNA, the CDR3 is TGTGCCAGTCCGGGACGGCTGAACACTGAAGCTTTCTTT.

This chain joins TRBV6-1 and TRBJ1-2, with D hard to call. Per germline, CDR1 MNHNS and CDR2 SASEGT. V was trimmed by 1 base and J by 2 bases, leaving 8 bases between them. CDR3 length: 14 residues. In nucleotides, the CDR3 is TGTGCCAGCAGTGAAGGATACAGAAACTATGGCTACACCTTC. Translated, it gives CASSEGYRNYGYTF.

V usage is TRBV6-6 and J usage is TRBJ1-5, with no clear D. The CDR3 runs to 14 residues. Germline V gene data show CDR1 as MNHNY and CDR2 as SVGAGI (reference sequence). The V and J ends lost 6 bases and 4 bases respectively, with 13 bases between them. The CDR3 loop reads CASSPSSPNQPQHF. The DNA for the CDR3 is TGTGCCAGCAGCCCCTCATCCCCTAATCAGCCCCAGCATTTT.

The chain combines TRBV6-5 with TRBJ2-1; TRBD2 agrees at 12 bases. J lost 9 bases, V lost 3 bases, and 9 bases had no gene match. This CDR3 has 16 amino acids. CDR1 MNHEY and CDR2 SVGAGI come from the germline V gene. CDR3 in amino acids: CASSYTSGGSRGEQFF. In DNA, the CDR3 is TGTGCCAGCAGTTATACTAGCGGGGGGTCTCGGGGTGAGCAGTTCTTC.

This chain links TRBV9 with TRBJ2-5, with TRBD2 matching 9 bases. The CDR3 loop spans 16 amino acids. Germline V gene data show CDR1 as SGDLS and CDR2 as YYNGEE. The J segment lost 2 bases and the V segment lost 4 bases, leaving 9 bases of the junction unmatched. The CDR3 loop reads CASSLGLAWGQETQYF. CDR3 sequence (DNA): TGTGCCAGCAGCTTAGGACTAGCGTGGGGTCAAGAGACCCAGTACTTC. The complete variable domain, with remaining parts taken from reference TRBV9 and TRBJ2-5, reads DSGVTQTPKHLITATGQRVTLRCSPRSGDLSVYWYQQSLDQGLQFLIQYYNGEERAKGNILERFSAQQFPDLHSELNLSSLELGDSALYFCASSLGLAWGQETQYFGPGTRLLVL.

The gene calls are TRBV6-5 and TRBJ1-2; 7 bases fit TRBD1. Germline trimming cut 10 bases from V and 0 bases from J; bases unmatched to any gene: 5. CDR3 length equals 13 residues. Germline values: CDR1 MNHEY, CDR2 SVGAGI. The CDR3 region is CANFDRANYGYTF. CDR3 nucleotides: TGTGCCAACTTCGACAGGGCTAACTATGGCTACACCTTC.

In this sample, this clone turned up a few times. The chain combines TRBV10-3 with TRBJ2-7; tentatively, D is TRBD1 (6 bases). Trimming left V 4 bases short and J 7 bases short, with 14 bases between. CDR3 length: 13 residues. Germline assignment: CDR1 ENHRY and CDR2 SYGVKD. The CDR3 here is CAISVGGRGEQYF. The CDR3 DNA reads as TGTGCCATCAGTGTAGGGGGTAGGGGTGAGCAGTACTTC.